This T cell receptor (beta chain) originates from a study of cytomegalovirus exposure and HLA in healthy donors. Whole-study results and caveats: A later analysis linked 15,000 to 20,000 TCR beta sequences to HLA alleles at 0.05 false discovery rate.

Comment on this clone: The antigen is not known.

The PCR contained 60 Vbeta and 13 Jbeta primers. Some clones are missing from TCRdb's copy, which holds only in-frame ones; the method was immunoSEQ multiplex PCR. The table shows some 150,000 clones, with approximately 84% occurring only once. Trimming took 2 bases from V and 7 from J; bases not matched to a gene: 12. CDR1 is SGHVS, CDR2 FNYEAQ, per germline. The CDR3 contains 16 residues. The V gene is TRBV7-6, the J gene TRBJ2-7; 9 bases are shared with TRBD1. The clonotype comes from a woman aged 40 to 55 in good health and CMV-seronegative. Material for sequencing was PBMCs. The CDR3 DNA sequence: TGTGCCAGCAGCTTACGTACAGGGGGCCTATTCGGTGAGCAGTACTTC. Protein product: CASSLRTGGLFGEQYF.